This T cell receptor (beta chain) was recorded in a study of blood T cell repertoires in COVID-19. Looking at the study overall: The samples span acute and convalescent COVID-19 from the United States, Italy and Spain. PBMCs, B-cell-depleted T cells, or T cells were the source of the cDNA or gDNA that made up the material.

The V and J ends lost 0 bases and 4 bases respectively, with 10 bases between them. The CDR3 is 14 amino acids. Germline CDR1 GTSNPN, CDR2 SVGIG (reference sequence). Profiled with immunoSEQ multiplex PCR; TCRdb holds only in-frame clones, not every one. Of some 170,000 clones listed, roughly 79% are singletons. The origin of this receptor is a woman between 65 and 79 years old with acute or convalescent COVID-19. The chain employs TRBV30 and TRBJ1-5, with D perhaps matching TRBD1 (5 bases). The specimen was peripheral blood. This chain's CDR3 is CAWSVPGGNQPQHF. CDR3 coding DNA: TGTGCCTGGAGTGTACCCGGGGGGAATCAGCCCCAGCATTTT.